The 7 T cell receptor beta chains presented below share a single source sample, sequenced in a study of blood T cell repertoires in COVID-19. Profiled with immunoSEQ multiplex PCR; TCRdb holds only in-frame clones, not every one. The table lists about 300,000 clones, roughly 83% of them singletons. Source material: peripheral blood. These receptors originate from a woman in her 50s with acute or convalescent COVID-19.

V gene TRBV27 combines with J gene TRBJ1-2, with a tentative D call TRBD1 (5 bases). The germline V gene encodes CDR1 MNHEY and CDR2 SMNVEV (reference sequence). The CDR3 length is 14 residues. The V and J ends lost 5 bases and 0 bases respectively, with 10 bases between them. The CDR3 reads CASSLKGSNYGYTF. The CDR3 DNA reads TGTGCCAGCAGTCTGAAGGGGTCTAACTATGGCTACACCTTC.

This chain links TRBV3-1 (or the pseudogene TRBV3-2) with TRBJ2-7, with 8 bases matching TRBD2. The CDR3 has 12 amino acids. Germline lookup yields CDR1 LGHDT and CDR2 YNNKEL (reference sequence). Unmatched junction bases numbered 2, after V lost 8 bases and J lost 2 bases. CDR3 protein: CASGGLAYEQYF. The CDR3 region has the DNA TGTGCCAGCGGGGGACTAGCCTACGAGCAGTACTTC.

V gene TRBV7-3 combines with J gene TRBJ1-2; D may be TRBD1 (6 bases). CDR1 and CDR2 from the germline V gene are SGHTA and FQGTGA. CDR3 length: 16 amino acids. The germline V and J ends were trimmed by 3 bases and 7 bases, with 21 bases remaining between them. The CDR3 nucleotides are TGTGCCAGCAGCTTGTTCGGGGGGCAGGTATCTAGTGGCTACACCTTC. Its translation is CASSLFGGQVSSGYTF.

The V gene is TRBV7-2, the J gene TRBJ2-2; 7 nucleotides match TRBD2. The CDR3 contains 17 residues. J was trimmed by 6 bases and V by 3 bases; bases with no gene match: 13. The germline V gene encodes CDR1 SGHTA and CDR2 FQGNSA. This chain's CDR3 is CASSFAAGLGGAGELFF. The CDR3 DNA is TGTGCCAGCAGCTTCGCTGCGGGATTGGGGGGGGCCGGGGAGCTGTTTTTT.

The CDR3 sequence is CASSLWEGYNSPLHF. The CDR3 nucleotides read TGTGCCAGCAGTTTATGGGAGGGGTATAATTCACCCCTCCACTTT. This chain links TRBV27 with TRBJ1-6; weak D call: TRBD1 (5 bases). Germline CDR1 reads MNHEY; CDR2 reads SMNVEV (reference sequence). The CDR3 is 15 amino acids. The germline V and J ends were trimmed by 1 base and 4 bases, with 8 bases remaining between them.

The chain recombines TRBV28 with TRBJ2-5; 12 bases are shared with TRBD2. The V gene's germline CDR1 is MDHEN and CDR2 SYDVKM. This CDR3 is 17 amino acids long. J was trimmed by 5 bases and V by 4 bases; bases with no gene match: 11. CDR3 sequence reads: CASSSSLRLAGDETQYF. CDR3 nucleotides: TGTGCCAGCAGTTCTAGCCTCCGACTAGCGGGAGATGAGACCCAGTACTTC.

J is TRBJ1-6 and V is TRBV15, with a tentative D call TRBD1 (6 bases). CDR1 is LNHNV and CDR2 is YYDKDF in the germline V gene (reference sequence). V was shortened by 3 bases and J by 7 bases, with 16 bases between the two germline ends. The CDR3 is made up of 16 amino acids. In nucleotides, the CDR3 is TGTGCCACCAGCAGGAAGTGGACAGCCCAAAATTCACCCCTCCACTTT. Translation gives CATSRKWTAQNSPLHF.